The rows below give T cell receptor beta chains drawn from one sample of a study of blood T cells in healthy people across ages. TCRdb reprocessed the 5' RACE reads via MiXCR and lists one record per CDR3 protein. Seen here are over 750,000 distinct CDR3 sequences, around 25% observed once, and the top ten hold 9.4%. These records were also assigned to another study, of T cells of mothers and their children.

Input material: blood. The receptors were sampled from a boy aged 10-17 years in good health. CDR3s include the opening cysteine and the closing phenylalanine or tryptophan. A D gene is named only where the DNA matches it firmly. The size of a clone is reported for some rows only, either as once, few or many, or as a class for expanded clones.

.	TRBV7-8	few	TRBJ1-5	CASSLRVDTVRNQPQHF	TGTGCCAGCAGCTTACGCGTGGACACCGTTCGCAATCAGCCCCAGCATTTT
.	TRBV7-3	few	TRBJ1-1	CASSSIPGLTEAFF	TGTGCCAGCAGCTCCATACCAGGGCTCACTGAAGCTTTCTTT
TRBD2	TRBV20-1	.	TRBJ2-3	CSAPTLAGGGTDTQYF	TGCAGTGCTCCAACACTAGCGGGGGGGGGCACAGATACGCAGTATTTT
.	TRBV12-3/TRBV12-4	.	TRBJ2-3	CASRRCLRGDTQYF	TGTGCCAGCAGGCGGTGTTTGAGAGGGGATACGCAGTATTTT
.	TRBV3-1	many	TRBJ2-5	CASSPRGETQYF	TGTGCCAGCAGCCCTAGGGGAGAGACCCAGTACTTC
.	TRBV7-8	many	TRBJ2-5	CASSSYQETQYF	TGTGCCAGCAGCTCGTACCAAGAGACCCAGTACTTC
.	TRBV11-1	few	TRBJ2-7	CASSLAPGRAYEQYF	TGTGCCAGCAGCTTAGCGCCCGGAAGGGCCTACGAGCAGTACTTC
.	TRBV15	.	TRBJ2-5	CATSRGEMGLAETQYF	TGTGCCACCAGCAGAGGGGAGATGGGGTTGGCAGAGACCCAGTACTTC
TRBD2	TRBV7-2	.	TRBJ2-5	CASSRTLAGALRQETQYF	TGTGCCAGCAGCCGTACCCTAGCGGGGGCGTTGCGCCAAGAGACCCAGTACTTC
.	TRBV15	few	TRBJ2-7	CATGANRQREQYF	TGTGCCACCGGGGCCAATAGACAGCGCGAGCAGTACTTC
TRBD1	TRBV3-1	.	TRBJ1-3	CASSQEPMTGGNTIYF	TGTGCCAGCAGCCAAGAACCGATGACAGGGGGAAACACCATATATTTT
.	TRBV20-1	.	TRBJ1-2	CSARQAGLSYGYTF	TGCAGTGCTAGACAGGCAGGGCTATCTTATGGCTACACCTTC
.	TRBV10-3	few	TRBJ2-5	CAIRAPQETQYF	TGTGCCATCAGAGCGCCCCAAGAGACCCAGTACTTC
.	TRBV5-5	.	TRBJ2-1	CASSPYFRGNNEQFF	TGTGCCAGCAGTCCCTATTTCCGTGGTAACAATGAGCAGTTCTTC
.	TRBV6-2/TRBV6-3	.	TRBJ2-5	CASSYQRETQYF	TGTGCCAGCAGTTACCAAAGGGAGACCCAGTACTTC
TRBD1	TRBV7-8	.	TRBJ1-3	CASSLVGQASGNTIYF	TGTGCCAGCAGCTTAGTGGGACAGGCGTCTGGAAACACCATATATTTT
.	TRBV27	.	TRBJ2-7	CASSITVSYEQYF	TGTGCCAGCAGTATAACAGTCTCCTACGAGCAGTACTTC
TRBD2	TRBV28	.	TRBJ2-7	CASSPPLTSGHAYEQYF	TGTGCCAGCAGTCCCCCTCTAACTAGCGGACACGCCTACGAGCAGTACTTC
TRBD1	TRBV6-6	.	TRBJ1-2	CASSYGAGGIGYTF	TGTGCCAGCAGTTACGGGGCAGGGGGTATTGGCTACACCTTC
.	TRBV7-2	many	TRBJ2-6	CASSPRGAGANVLTF	TGTGCCAGCAGCCCGCGCGGGGCCGGGGCCAACGTCCTGACTTTC
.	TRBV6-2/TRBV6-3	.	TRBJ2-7	CASSEDGVSYEQYF	TGTGCCAGCAGCGAAGACGGGGTTTCCTACGAGCAGTACTTC
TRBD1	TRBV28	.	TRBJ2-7	CASSSHQWTGGLNYEQYF	TGTGCCAGCAGTTCCCACCAATGGACAGGGGGCTTGAACTACGAGCAGTACTTC
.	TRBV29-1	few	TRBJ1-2	CSVVLGYGYTF	TGCAGCGTTGTTTTGGGATATGGCTACACCTTC
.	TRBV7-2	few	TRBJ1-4	CASTFRLSGDEKLFF	TGTGCCAGCACCTTTAGGTTATCGGGGGATGAAAAACTGTTTTTT
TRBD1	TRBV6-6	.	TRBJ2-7	CASSSGGLSYEQYF	TGTGCCAGCAGTTCAGGGGGCCTTTCCTACGAGCAGTACTTC
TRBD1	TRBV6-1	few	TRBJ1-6	CASSEVGGQSSYNSPLHF	TGTGCCAGCAGTGAAGTCGGGGGACAGAGCTCCTATAATTCACCCCTCCACTTT
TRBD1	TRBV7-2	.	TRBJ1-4	CASSLEPGGNEKLFF	TGTGCCAGCAGCTTAGAGCCAGGGGGTAATGAAAAACTGTTTTTT
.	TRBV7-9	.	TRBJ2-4	CASLHGGGGDIQYF	TGTGCCAGCCTCCATGGGGGTGGGGGAGACATTCAGTACTTC
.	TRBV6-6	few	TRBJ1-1	CASRLDRNTEAFF	TGTGCCAGCAGGCTGGACAGGAACACTGAAGCTTTCTTT
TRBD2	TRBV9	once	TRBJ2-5	CASSGNSGGAETQYF	TGTGCCAGCAGCGGAAATAGCGGGGGGGCAGAGACCCAGTACTTC
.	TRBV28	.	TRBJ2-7	CASSFFSVGGVYEQYF	TGTGCCAGCAGTTTTTTTTCCGTTGGCGGGGTCTACGAGCAGTACTTC
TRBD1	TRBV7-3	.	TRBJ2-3	CASSPTGQVLDTQYF	TGTGCCAGCAGCCCCACGGGACAGGTTTTAGATACGCAGTATTTT
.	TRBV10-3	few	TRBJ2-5	CAISTTGPGSKETQYF	TGTGCCATCAGTACGACAGGCCCGGGGAGCAAAGAGACCCAGTACTTC
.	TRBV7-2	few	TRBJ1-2	CASSLVSQVEGLNNYGYTF	TGTGCCAGCAGCTTAGTGTCGCAAGTGGAGGGGCTTAATAACTATGGCTACACCTTC
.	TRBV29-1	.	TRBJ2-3	CSAEAAASTDTQYF	TGCAGCGCCGAGGCGGCGGCAAGCACAGATACGCAGTATTTT
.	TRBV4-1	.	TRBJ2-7	CASSPSLFDEQYF	TGCGCCAGCAGCCCGAGCCTTTTCGACGAGCAGTACTTC
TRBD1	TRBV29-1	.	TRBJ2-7	CSVEGGTGSSYEQYF	TGCAGCGTTGAAGGCGGGACAGGGAGCTCCTACGAGCAGTACTTC
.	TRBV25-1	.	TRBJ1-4	CASSEFFQHEENEKLFF	TGTGCCAGCAGTGAATTTTTCCAGCACGAGGAGAATGAAAAACTGTTTTTT
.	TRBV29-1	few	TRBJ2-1	CSVVVGIDNEQFF	TGCAGCGTTGTAGTGGGGATCGACAATGAGCAGTTCTTC
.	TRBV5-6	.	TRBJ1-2	CASSSRSYYGYTF	TGTGCCAGCAGTTCGAGGTCCTACTATGGCTACACCTTC
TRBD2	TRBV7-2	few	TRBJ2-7	CASSPSLAGGPESQYF	TGTGCCAGCAGCCCGAGTCTAGCGGGAGGGCCTGAATCACAGTACTTC
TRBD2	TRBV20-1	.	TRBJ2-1	CSAPFPLAVSYNEQFF	TGCAGTGCTCCCTTTCCGCTAGCGGTCTCCTACAATGAGCAGTTCTTC
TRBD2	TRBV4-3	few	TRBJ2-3	CASSQDTGLGNVDTQYF	TGCGCCAGCAGCCAAGATACGGGACTAGGCAACGTAGATACGCAGTATTTT
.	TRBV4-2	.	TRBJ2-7	CASSQEPSYSSEQYF	TGTGCCAGCAGCCAAGAACCTAGTTACTCGTCCGAGCAGTACTTC
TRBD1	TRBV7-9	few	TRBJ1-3	CASSPRGTGTPGNTIYF	TGTGCCAGCAGCCCCCGCGGGACAGGGACGCCTGGAAACACCATATATTTT
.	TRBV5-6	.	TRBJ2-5	CASSRDNRETQYF	TGTGCCAGCAGCCGGGACAATAGGGAGACCCAGTACTTC
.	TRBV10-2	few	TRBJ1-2	CASSEDLYGYTF	TGCGCCAGCAGTGAGGACTTGTATGGCTACACCTTC
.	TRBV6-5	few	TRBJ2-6	CASSTPGSGANVLTF	TGTGCCAGCAGTACGCCAGGCTCTGGGGCCAACGTCCTGACTTTC